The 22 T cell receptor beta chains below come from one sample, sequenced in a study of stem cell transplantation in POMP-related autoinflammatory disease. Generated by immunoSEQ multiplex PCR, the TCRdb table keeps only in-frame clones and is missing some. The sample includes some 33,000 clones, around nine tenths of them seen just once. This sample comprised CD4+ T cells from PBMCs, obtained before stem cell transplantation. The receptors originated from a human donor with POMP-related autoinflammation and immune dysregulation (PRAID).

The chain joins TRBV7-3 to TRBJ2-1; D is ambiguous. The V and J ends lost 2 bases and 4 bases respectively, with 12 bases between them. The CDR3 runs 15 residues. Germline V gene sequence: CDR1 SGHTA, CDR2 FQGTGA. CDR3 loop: CASSLGRHPYNEQFF. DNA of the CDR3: TGTGCCAGCAGCTTAGGGCGCCATCCTTACAATGAGCAGTTCTTC.

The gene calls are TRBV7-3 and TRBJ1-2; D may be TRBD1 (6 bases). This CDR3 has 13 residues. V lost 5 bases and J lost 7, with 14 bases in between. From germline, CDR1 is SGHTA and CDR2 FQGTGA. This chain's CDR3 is CASSRDAGAGYTF. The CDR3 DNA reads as TGTGCCAGCAGCAGAGACGCAGGGGCTGGCTACACCTTC.

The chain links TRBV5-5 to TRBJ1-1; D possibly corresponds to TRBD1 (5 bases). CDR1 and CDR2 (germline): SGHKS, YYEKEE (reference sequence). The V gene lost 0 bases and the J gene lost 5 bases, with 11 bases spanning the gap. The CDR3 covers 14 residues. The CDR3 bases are TGTGCCAGCAGCTTGGCACCAGGGCGGACTGAAGCTTTCTTT. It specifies CASSLAPGRTEAFF.

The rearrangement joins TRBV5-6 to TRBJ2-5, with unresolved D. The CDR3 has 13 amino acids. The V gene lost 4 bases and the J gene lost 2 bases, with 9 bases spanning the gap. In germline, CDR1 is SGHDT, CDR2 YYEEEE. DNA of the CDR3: TGTGCCAGCAGCCTATCCCTTCAAGAGACCCAGTACTTC. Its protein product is CASSLSLQETQYF.

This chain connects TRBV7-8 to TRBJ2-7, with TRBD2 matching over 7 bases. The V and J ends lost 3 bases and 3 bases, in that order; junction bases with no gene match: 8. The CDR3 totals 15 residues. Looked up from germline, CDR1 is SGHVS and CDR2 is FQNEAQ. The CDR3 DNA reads TGTGCCAGCAGCTTGGTCGCGCCGGGGGGCTACGAGCAGTACTTC. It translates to CASSLVAPGGYEQYF.

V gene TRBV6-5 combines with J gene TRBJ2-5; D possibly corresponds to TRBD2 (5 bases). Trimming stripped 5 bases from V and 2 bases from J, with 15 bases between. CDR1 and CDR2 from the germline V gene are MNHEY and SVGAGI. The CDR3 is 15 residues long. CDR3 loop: CASSRRGPPQETQYF. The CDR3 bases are TGTGCCAGCAGTCGGAGAGGGCCACCTCAAGAGACCCAGTACTTC.

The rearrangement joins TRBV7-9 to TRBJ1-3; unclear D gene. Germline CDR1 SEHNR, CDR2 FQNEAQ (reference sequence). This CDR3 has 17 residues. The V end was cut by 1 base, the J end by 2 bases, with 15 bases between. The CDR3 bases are TGTGCCAGCAGCTTAGGTGCGCAAGGGTGGGCTGGAAACACCATATATTTT. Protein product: CASSLGAQGWAGNTIYF. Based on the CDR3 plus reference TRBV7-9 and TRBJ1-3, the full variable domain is DTGVSQNPRHKITKRGQNVTFRCDPISEHNRLYWYRQTLGQGPEFLTYFQNEAQLEKSRLLSDRFSAERPKGSFSTLEIQRTEQGDSAMYLCASSLGAQGWAGNTIYFGEGSWLTVV.

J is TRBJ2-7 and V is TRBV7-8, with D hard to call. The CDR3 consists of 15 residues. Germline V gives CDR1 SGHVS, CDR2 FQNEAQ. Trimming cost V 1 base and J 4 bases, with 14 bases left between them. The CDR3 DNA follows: TGTGCCAGCAGCTTAGGGCTTCAGACACAGTACGAGCAGTACTTC. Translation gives CASSLGLQTQYEQYF.

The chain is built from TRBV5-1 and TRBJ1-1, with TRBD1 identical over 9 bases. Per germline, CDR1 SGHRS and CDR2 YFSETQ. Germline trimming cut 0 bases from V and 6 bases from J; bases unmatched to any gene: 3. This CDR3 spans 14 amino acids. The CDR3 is CASSLEGQGPEAFF. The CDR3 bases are TGCGCCAGCAGCTTGGAGGGACAGGGTCCTGAAGCTTTCTTT.

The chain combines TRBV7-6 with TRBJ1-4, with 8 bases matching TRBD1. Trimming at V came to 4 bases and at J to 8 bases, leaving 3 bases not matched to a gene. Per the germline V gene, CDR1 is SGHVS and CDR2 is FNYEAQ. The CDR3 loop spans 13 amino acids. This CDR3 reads CASSWTGREKLFF. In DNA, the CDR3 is TGTGCCAGCAGCTGGACAGGGCGCGAAAAACTGTTTTTT.

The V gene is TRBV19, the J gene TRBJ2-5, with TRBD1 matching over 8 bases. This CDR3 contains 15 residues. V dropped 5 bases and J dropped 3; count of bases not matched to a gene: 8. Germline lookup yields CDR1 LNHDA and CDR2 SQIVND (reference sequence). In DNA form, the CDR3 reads TGTGCCAGTAGTGAACGTCCGGGACAGGAAGAGACCCAGTACTTC. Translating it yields CASSERPGQEETQYF. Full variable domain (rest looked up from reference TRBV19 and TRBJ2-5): DGGITQSPKYLFRKEGQNVTLSCEQNLNHDAMYWYRQDPGQGLRLIYYSQIVNDFQKGDIAEGYSVSREKKESFPLTVTSAQKNPTAFYLCASSERPGQEETQYFGPGTRLLVL.

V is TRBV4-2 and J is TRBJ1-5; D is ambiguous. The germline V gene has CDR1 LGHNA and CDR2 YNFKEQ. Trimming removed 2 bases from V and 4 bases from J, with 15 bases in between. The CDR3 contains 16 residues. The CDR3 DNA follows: TGTGCCAGCAGCCAACAACCGACCGTAAATAATCAGCCCCAGCATTTT. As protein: CASSQQPTVNNQPQHF.

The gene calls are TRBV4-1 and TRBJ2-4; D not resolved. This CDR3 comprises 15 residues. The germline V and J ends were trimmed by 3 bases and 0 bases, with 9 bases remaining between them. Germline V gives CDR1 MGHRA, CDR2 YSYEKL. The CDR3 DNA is TGCGCCAGCAGCCACTCATTTCTAGCCAAAAACATTCAGTACTTC. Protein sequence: CASSHSFLAKNIQYF.

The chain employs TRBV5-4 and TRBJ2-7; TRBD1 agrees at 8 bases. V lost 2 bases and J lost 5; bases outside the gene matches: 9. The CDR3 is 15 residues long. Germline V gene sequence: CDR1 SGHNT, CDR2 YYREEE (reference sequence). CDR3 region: CASSFNQGAQDEQYF. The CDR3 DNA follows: TGTGCCAGCAGCTTTAACCAGGGGGCGCAAGACGAGCAGTACTTC. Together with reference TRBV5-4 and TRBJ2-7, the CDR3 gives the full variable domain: ETGVTQSPTHLIKTRGQQVTLRCSSQSGHNTVSWYQQALGQGPQFIFQYYREEENGRGNFPPRFSGLQFPNYSSELNVNALELDDSALYLCASSFNQGAQDEQYFGPGTRLTVT.

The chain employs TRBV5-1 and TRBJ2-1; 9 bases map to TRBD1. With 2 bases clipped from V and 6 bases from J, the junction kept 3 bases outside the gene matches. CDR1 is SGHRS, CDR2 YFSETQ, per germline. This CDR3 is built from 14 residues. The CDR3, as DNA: TGCGCCAGCAGCTTCCGGGACAGGGCCAATGAGCAGTTCTTC. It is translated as CASSFRDRANEQFF.

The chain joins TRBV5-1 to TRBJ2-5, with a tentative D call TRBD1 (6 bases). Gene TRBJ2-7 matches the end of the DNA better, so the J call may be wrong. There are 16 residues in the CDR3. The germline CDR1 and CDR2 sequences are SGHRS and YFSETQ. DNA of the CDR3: TGCGCCAGCAGCTTGGGATCCAGGGGTCGCCTCTACGAGCAGTACTTC. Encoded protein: CASSLGSRGRLYEQYF.

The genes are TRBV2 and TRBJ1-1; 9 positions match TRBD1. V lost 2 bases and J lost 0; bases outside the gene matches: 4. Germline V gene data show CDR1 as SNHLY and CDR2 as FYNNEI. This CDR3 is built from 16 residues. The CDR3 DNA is TGTGCCAGCAGTGAATTCGGGACAGGGCTGAACACTGAAGCTTTCTTT. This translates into CASSEFGTGLNTEAFF.

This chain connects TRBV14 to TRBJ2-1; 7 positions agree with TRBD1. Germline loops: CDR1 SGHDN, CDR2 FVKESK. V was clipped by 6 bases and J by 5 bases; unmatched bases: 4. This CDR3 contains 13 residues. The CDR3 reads CASSRDRDNEQFF. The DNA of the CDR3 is TGTGCCAGCAGTCGGGACAGAGACAATGAGCAGTTCTTC.

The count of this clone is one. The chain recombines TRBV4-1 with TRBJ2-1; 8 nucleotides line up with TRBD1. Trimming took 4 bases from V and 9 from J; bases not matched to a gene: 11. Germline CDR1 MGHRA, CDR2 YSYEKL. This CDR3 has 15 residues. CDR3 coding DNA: TGCGCCAGCAGCCCCTACCGACAGGGGTCGGTTGAGCAGTTCTTC. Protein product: CASSPYRQGSVEQFF.

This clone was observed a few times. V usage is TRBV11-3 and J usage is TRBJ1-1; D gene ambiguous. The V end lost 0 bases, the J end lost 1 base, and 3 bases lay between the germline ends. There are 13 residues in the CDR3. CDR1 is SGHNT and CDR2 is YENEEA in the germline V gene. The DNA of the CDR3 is TGTGCCAGCAGCTTAGACAGGAACACTGAAGCTTTCTTT. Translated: CASSLDRNTEAFF.

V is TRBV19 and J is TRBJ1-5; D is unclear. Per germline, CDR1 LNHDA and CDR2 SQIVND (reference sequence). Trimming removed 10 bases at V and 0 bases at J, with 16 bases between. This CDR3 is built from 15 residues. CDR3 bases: TGTGCCACCCCGGACCTGATCTATAGCAATCAGCCCCAGCATTTT. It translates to CATPDLIYSNQPQHF.

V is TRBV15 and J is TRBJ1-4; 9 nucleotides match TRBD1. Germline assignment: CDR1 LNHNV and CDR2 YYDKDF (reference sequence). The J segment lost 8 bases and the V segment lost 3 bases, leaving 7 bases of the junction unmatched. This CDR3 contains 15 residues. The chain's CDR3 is CATSRATGGREKLFF. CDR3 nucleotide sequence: TGTGCCACCAGCAGGGCGACAGGGGGAAGGGAAAAACTGTTTTTT.